The clone carrying this T cell receptor beta chain has ten or more counts. The data were taken from a study of regulatory T cells in long-lasting Graves disease. The time point: newly diagnosed GD, antithyroid drugs for less than 3 months. RNA extracted from PBMCs served as the sequencing template. American Thyroid Association guidelines were used to diagnose Graves' disease. Combining iRepertoire HTBI primers with Arm-PCR of CDR3 regions, the authors built TCR beta libraries. TCRdb re-analysed the multiplex PCR reads in MiXCR, keeping a single row per CDR3 protein. The table lists around 400,000 distinct CDR3 sequences, around 11% of them singletons, with approximately 20% in the top ten. These data were also filed under a second study, of T cells in Graves' hyperthyroidism and ophthalmopathy.

The sample here was peripheral blood mononuclear cells (PBMCs), taken at new diagnosis, from a patient treated with antithyroid drugs. This TCR was recovered from a young woman with Graves disease.

The CDR3 sequence is CASGFRASEVLDGNTIYF. The DNA for the CDR3 is TGTGCTAGTGGTTTCCGGGCGTCGGAGGTACTTGATGGAAACACCATATATTTT. V is TRBV12-5 and J is TRBJ1-3; no definite D call. V was pared by 3 bases and J by 3 bases, with 21 bases between. Per the germline V gene, CDR1 is LGHNT and CDR2 is FRNRAP. The CDR3 runs to 18 residues. The whole variable domain, filled in from reference TRBV12-5 and TRBJ1-3, reads DARVTQTPRHKVTEMGQEVTMRCQPILGHNTVFWYRQTMMQGLELLAYFRNRAPLDDSGMPKDRFSAEMPDATLATLKIQPSEPRDSAVYFCASGFRASEVLDGNTIYFGEGSWLTVV.